This T cell receptor beta chain comes out of a study of a mutant IDH1 vaccine in newly diagnosed glioma. Across the whole study: Radiotherapy alone preceded vaccination by 4-6 weeks; alternatively, vaccination started with temozolomide cycles. Patients arrived already treated with radiotherapy, temozolomide, or both, most having had both. Whole-study findings and limits: Pseudoprogression appeared independent of alterations in top peripheral clonotypes.

Data came from immunoSEQ multiplex PCR; TCRdb stores just in-frame clones and leaves some out. The table lists about 85,000 clones, around nine tenths of them singletons. Regarding this clone: Its antigen is still unknown.

Time point noted: week 47, end of study. In every dose of vaccine, 300 ug of mutant IDH1 20-mer peptide was given alongside topical imiquimod. Patients had eight vaccinations, in weeks 1, 3, 5, 7, 11, 15, 19 and 23. In germline, CDR1 is SGHTA, CDR2 FQGNSA. Trimming took off 5 bases at V and 5 bases at J, with 21 bases between the two ends. The CDR3 extends over 16 amino acids. Sequencing used PBMCs, obtained from a glioma patient whose treatment included an IDH1 peptide vaccine. The chain is built from TRBV7-2 and TRBJ1-1, with D possibly TRBD1 on 5 matching bases. This receptor was identified in a woman aged 50 to 65 with glioma. The CDR3 DNA sequence: TGTGCCAGCAGCCACGGGTGGCCCATCAGGGAAACTGAAGCTTTCTTT. Its translation: CASSHGWPIRETEAFF.